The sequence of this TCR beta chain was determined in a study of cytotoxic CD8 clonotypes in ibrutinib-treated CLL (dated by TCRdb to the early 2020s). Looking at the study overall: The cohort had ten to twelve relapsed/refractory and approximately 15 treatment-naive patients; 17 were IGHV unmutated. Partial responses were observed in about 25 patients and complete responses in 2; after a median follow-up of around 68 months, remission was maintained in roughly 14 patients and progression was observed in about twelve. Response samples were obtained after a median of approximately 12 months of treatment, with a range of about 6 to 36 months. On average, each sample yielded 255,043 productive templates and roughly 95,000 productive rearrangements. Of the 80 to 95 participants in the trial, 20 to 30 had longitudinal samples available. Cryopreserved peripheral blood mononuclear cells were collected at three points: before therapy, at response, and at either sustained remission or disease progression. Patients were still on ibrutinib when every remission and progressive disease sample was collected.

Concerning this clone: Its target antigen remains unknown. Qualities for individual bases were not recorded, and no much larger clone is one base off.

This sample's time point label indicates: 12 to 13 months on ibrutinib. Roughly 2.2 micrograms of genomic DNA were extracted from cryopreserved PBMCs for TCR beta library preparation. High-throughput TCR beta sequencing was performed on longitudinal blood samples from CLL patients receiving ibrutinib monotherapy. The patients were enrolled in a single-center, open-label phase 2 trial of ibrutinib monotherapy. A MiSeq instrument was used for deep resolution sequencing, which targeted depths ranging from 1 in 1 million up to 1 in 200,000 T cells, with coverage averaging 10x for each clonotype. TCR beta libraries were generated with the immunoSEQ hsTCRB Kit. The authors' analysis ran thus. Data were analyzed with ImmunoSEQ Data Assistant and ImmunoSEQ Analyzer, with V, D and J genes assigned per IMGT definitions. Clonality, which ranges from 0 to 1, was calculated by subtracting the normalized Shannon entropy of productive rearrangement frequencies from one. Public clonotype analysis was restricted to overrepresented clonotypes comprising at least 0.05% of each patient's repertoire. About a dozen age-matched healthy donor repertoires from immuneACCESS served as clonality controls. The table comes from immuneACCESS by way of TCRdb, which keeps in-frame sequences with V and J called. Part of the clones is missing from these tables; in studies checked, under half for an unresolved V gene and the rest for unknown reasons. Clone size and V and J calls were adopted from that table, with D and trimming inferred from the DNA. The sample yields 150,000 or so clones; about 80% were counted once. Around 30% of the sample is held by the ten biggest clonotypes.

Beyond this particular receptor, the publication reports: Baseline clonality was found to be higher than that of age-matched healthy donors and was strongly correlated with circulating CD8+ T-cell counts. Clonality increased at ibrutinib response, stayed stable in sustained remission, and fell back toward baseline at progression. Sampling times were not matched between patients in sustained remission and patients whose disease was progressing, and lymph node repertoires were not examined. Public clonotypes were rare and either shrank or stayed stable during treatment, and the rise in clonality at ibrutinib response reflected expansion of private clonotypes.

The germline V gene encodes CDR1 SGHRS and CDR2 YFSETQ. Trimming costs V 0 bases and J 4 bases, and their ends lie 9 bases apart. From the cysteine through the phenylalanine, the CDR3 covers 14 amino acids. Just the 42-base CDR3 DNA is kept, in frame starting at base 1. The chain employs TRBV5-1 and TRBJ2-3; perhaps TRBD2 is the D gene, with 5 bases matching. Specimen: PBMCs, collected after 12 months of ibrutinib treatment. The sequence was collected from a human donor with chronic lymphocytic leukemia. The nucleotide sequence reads TGCGCCAGCAGCTTGGGGCTAGCTGCAGATACGCAGTATTTT. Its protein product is CASSLGLAADTQYF.